The 28 T cell receptor beta chains presented below share a single source sample, sequenced in a study of T cell responses to AZD1222 COVID-19 vaccine. Repertoires were generated with immunoSEQ multiplex PCR, while TCRdb's copy carries only in-frame clones and drops some. The sample has some 92,000 clones, 91% seen once. The sample was peripheral blood, taken on day 0 of AZD1222 vaccination. The receptor source for this set is an adult in good health.

V usage is TRBV6-5 and J usage is TRBJ1-5; unclear D gene. From germline, CDR1 is MNHEY and CDR2 SVGAGI. Trimming took off 2 bases at V and 11 bases at J, with 22 bases between the two ends. The CDR3 covers 16 residues. Written as DNA, the CDR3 is TGTGCCAGCAGTTACGAACGGGTGGGGTCGGGTTCGGCCCAGCATTTT. Translating gives CASSYERVGSGSAQHF.

This clone appeared a few times. The CDR3 DNA follows: TGTGCCAGCAGCGAGATAAATTGGACAAACGGCGGGAACACTGAAGCTTTCTTT. This translates into CASSEINWTNGGNTEAFF. This sequence joins TRBV11-2 and TRBJ1-1, with D possibly being TRBD1 (5 bases). Germline V gene sequence: CDR1 SGHAT, CDR2 FQNNGV. Trimming pared 5 bases from V and 1 base from J, leaving 23 bases between. This CDR3 has 18 residues.

The chain is built from TRBV6-5 and TRBJ1-1; D is uncertain. The CDR3 loop spans 14 amino acids. In germline, CDR1 is MNHEY, CDR2 SVGAGI. The V end lost 10 bases, the J end lost 1 base, and 16 bases lay between the germline ends. The CDR3 region has the DNA TGTGCCACCCACCGGGGAGACCAGAACACTGAAGCTTTCTTT. Its protein product is CATHRGDQNTEAFF.

This clone was seen only once. The chain has TRBV2 and TRBJ2-7; D remains ambiguous. V was cut by 6 bases and J by 0 bases, with 6 bases left in between. Germline V CDR1 and CDR2: SNHLY, FYNNEI. There are 12 residues in the CDR3. The DNA of the CDR3 is TGTGCCAGCAGCGGCAGCTCCTACGAGCAGTACTTC. As protein: CASSGSSYEQYF.

The chain recombines TRBV5-1 with TRBJ2-3; 12 positions agree with TRBD2. The CDR3 extends over 14 amino acids. CDR1 and CDR2 from the germline V gene are SGHRS and YFSETQ. Trimming at V came to 6 bases and at J to 5 bases, leaving 4 bases not matched to a gene. CDR3 loop: CASTRTSGKDTQYF. The CDR3 coding sequence is TGCGCCAGCACTCGGACTAGCGGGAAAGATACGCAGTATTTT.

The CDR3 DNA follows: TGTGCCAGCATAGGGGGCTACGAGCAGTACTTC. It specifies CASIGGYEQYF. The V gene is TRBV2, the J gene TRBJ2-7; possibly TRBD1 for D (6 bases). The CDR3 length is 11 residues. Germline CDR1 and CDR2: SNHLY and FYNNEI. The germline V and J ends were trimmed by 7 bases and 3 bases, with 7 bases remaining between them.

Note on this clone: One junction end disagrees with the germline gene, perhaps due to a read error. The rearrangement joins TRBV15 to TRBJ2-1; possible D gene TRBD1, 5 bases. The CDR3 loop spans 13 amino acids. The germline V gene encodes CDR1 LNHNV and CDR2 YYDKDF (reference sequence). CDR3 sequence reads: CATSRAGYSEQFF. DNA of the CDR3: TGTGCCACCAGCAGAGCAGGGTACAGTGAGCAGTTCTTC.

The chain employs TRBV18 and TRBJ2-7; D is unresolved. This CDR3 contains 12 residues. Germline V gene sequence: CDR1 KGHSH, CDR2 LQKENI. Trimming cost V 1 base and J 5 bases, with 6 bases left between them. The CDR3 region has the DNA TGTGCCAGCTCACCACAGCGTGACGAGCAGTACTTC. Protein: CASSPQRDEQYF.

The CDR3 loop is CASSLKGANTGELFF. CDR3 nucleotide sequence: TGTGCCAGCAGCTTGAAGGGTGCGAACACCGGGGAGCTGTTTTTT. The chain is built from TRBV5-4 and TRBJ2-2; no clear D. This CDR3 is 15 amino acids long. Trimming cost V 1 base and J 0 bases, with 7 bases left between them. CDR1 SGHNT and CDR2 YYREEE come from the germline V gene (reference sequence).

This clone has a single count. The chain carries TRBV7-2 and TRBJ2-7; D ambiguous. Looked up from germline, CDR1 is SGHTA and CDR2 is FQGNSA. The CDR3 has 13 amino acids. The germline V and J ends were trimmed by 2 bases and 6 bases, with 11 bases remaining between them. CDR3 residues: CASSLFIPPEQYF. In nucleotides, the CDR3 is TGTGCCAGCAGCTTATTTATCCCTCCCGAGCAGTACTTC. Variable domain in full (rest from reference TRBV7-2 and TRBJ2-7): GAGVSQSPSNKVTEKGKDVELRCDPISGHTALYWYRQSLGQGLEFLIYFQGNSAPDKSGLPSDRFSAERTGGSVSTLTIQRTQQEDSAVYLCASSLFIPPEQYFGPGTRLTVT.

The genes are TRBV10-3 and TRBJ2-5; tentatively, D is TRBD1 or TRBD2 (5 bases each). The CDR3 is made up of 14 amino acids. Germline V gene lookup returns CDR1 ENHRY and CDR2 SYGVKD. V was shortened by 4 bases and J by 7 bases, with 16 bases between the two germline ends. The DNA of the CDR3 is TGTGCCATCAGTGGAGGGGTAGGCAGGGTGACCCAGTACTTC. Translating gives CAISGGVGRVTQYF.

The gene calls are TRBV7-2 and TRBJ2-6, with D hard to call. Trimming removed 3 bases from V and 4 bases from J, with 4 bases in between. This CDR3 comprises 13 residues. CDR1 is SGHTA, CDR2 FQGNSA, per germline. CDR3 nucleotide sequence: TGTGCCAGCAGCTTCAAAGGGGCCAACGTCCTGACTTTC. This encodes CASSFKGANVLTF.

The chain recombines TRBV5-1 with TRBJ2-3, with 7 positions matching TRBD1. With V trimmed by 4 bases and J by 8 bases, 16 bases remained unmatched. The length of the CDR3 is 16 residues. Germline-derived CDR1 and CDR2 are SGHRS and YFSETQ. The CDR3 sequence: CASSQTLRGPIGTQYF. The CDR3 DNA reads as TGCGCCAGCAGCCAAACCTTGAGGGGGCCTATCGGTACGCAGTATTTT.

This sequence joins TRBV2 and TRBJ1-1, with TRBD1 matching 11 bases. V was clipped by 6 bases and J by 4 bases; unmatched bases: 7. The germline V gene has CDR1 SNHLY and CDR2 FYNNEI. The CDR3 loop spans 15 amino acids. CDR3: CASRPTGTGGTEAFF. The CDR3, as DNA: TGTGCCAGCAGGCCCACCGGGACAGGGGGCACTGAAGCTTTCTTT.

The V and J genes are TRBV18 and TRBJ1-2; 7 bases line up with TRBD1. This CDR3 has 14 residues. Losses at the gene ends were 3 bases for V and 2 bases for J; bases not matched to a gene: 3. Looked up from germline, CDR1 is KGHSH and CDR2 is LQKENI. As DNA, the CDR3 is TGTGCCAGCTCACCGGGACAGCGCAACTATGGCTACACCTTC. It yields the protein CASSPGQRNYGYTF.

The chain links TRBV9 to TRBJ1-2; a weak D match, TRBD1 (6 bases). The germline V gene encodes CDR1 SGDLS and CDR2 YYNGEE. This CDR3 spans 14 amino acids. Trimming stripped 4 bases from V and 8 bases from J, with 18 bases between. CDR3 coding DNA: TGTGCCAGCAGCCCCACCGAGGGGGTACGGGGCTACACCTTC. This translates into CASSPTEGVRGYTF.

V usage is TRBV23-1 and J usage is TRBJ2-7; D not certain. TRBV23-1 is reported as an ORF; its role is uncertain. The ends were cut back, 9 bases at V and 5 bases at J, with 5 bases in the middle. There are 9 residues in the CDR3. The CDR3 coding sequence is TGCGCCAGTTGGCACGAGCAGTACTTC. Translated, it gives CASWHEQYF.

This rearrangement joins TRBV7-2 to TRBJ1-4, with D possibly TRBD1 on 6 matching bases. CDR3 length: 17 amino acids. CDR1 is SGHTA and CDR2 is FQGNSA in the germline V gene. Trimming stripped 4 bases from V and 8 bases from J, with 23 bases between. CDR3 residues: CASSSLGSSLRGEKLFF. Here the CDR3 DNA reads TGTGCCAGCAGCTCGCTGGGTAGCAGTCTTAGGGGGGAAAAACTGTTTTTT.

This chain joins TRBV29-1 and TRBJ1-1, with TRBD1 as a possible D gene (5 bases). From germline, CDR1 is SQVTM and CDR2 ANQGSEA. Trimming left V 7 bases short and J 1 base short, with 10 bases between. CDR3 size: 12 residues. The CDR3 coding sequence is TGCAGCGCCGGAGACAGGAACACTGAAGCTTTCTTT. This codes for CSAGDRNTEAFF. The whole variable domain, remainder taken from reference TRBV29-1 and TRBJ1-1, is SAVISQKPSRDICQRGTSLTIQCQVDSQVTMMFWYRQQPGQSLTLIATANQGSEATYESGFVIDKFPISRPNLTFSTLTVSNMSPEDSSIYLCSAGDRNTEAFFGQGTRLTVV.

The rearrangement links TRBV5-1 to TRBJ2-2; D gene uncertain. Trimming stripped 5 bases from V and 0 bases from J, with 8 bases between. The CDR3 totals 14 residues. The germline V gene encodes CDR1 SGHRS and CDR2 YFSETQ. The CDR3 sequence: CASSSAANTGELFF. Here the CDR3 DNA reads TGCGCCAGCAGTTCGGCAGCGAACACCGGGGAGCTGTTTTTT.

The J gene is TRBJ1-5, the V gene TRBV24-1; possibly TRBD1 for D (5 bases). Germline CDR1 reads KGHDR; CDR2 reads SFDVKD. This CDR3 is 14 amino acids long. Trimming took 4 bases from V and 5 from J, leaving 11 bases between them. The CDR3 reads CATSDREIDQPQHF. Written as DNA, the CDR3 is TGTGCCACCAGTGACAGGGAAATTGATCAGCCCCAGCATTTT.

This clone has just one count. The CDR3 loop is CASSLRGDISEKLFF. CDR3 DNA sequence: TGCGCCAGCAGCTTGAGGGGGGACATCTCTGAAAAACTGTTTTTT. The chain uses TRBV5-1 and TRBJ1-4, with D possibly matching TRBD1 (6 bases). Germline CDR1 reads SGHRS; CDR2 reads YFSETQ. With 1 base removed from V and 7 bases from J, the gap between germline ends came to 14 bases. The CDR3 length is 15 residues.

V and J are TRBV4-3 and TRBJ1-2; possibly TRBD1 for D (5 bases). The CDR3 runs 15 residues. Germline CDR1 is LGHNA and CDR2 is YSLEER. The V and J ends lost 2 bases and 4 bases respectively, with 14 bases between them. CDR3 DNA: TGCGCCAGCAGCCAATTCCGGGGCCGCAGCTATGGCTACACCTTC. Translating it yields CASSQFRGRSYGYTF.

The gene calls are TRBV6-5 and TRBJ2-1; TRBD1 matches at 7 bases. Trimming removed 6 bases from V and 5 bases from J; junction bases left unmatched: 4. The CDR3 consists of 13 residues. Germline V CDR1 and CDR2: MNHEY, SVGAGI. As DNA, the CDR3 is TGTGCCAGCAGGGACAGGTGGAACAATGAGCAGTTCTTC. This sequence encodes CASRDRWNNEQFF.

This sequence joins TRBV30 and TRBJ2-5; 9 nucleotides align to TRBD1. The CDR3 loop spans 14 amino acids. With 3 bases clipped from V and 4 bases from J, the junction kept 6 bases outside the gene matches. The germline gives CDR1 GTSNPN, CDR2 SVGIG (reference sequence). CDR3 in amino acids: CAWSTGGAGETQYF. The CDR3 coding sequence is TGTGCCTGGAGCACAGGGGGCGCGGGAGAGACCCAGTACTTC. The entire variable domain, with the rest obtained from reference TRBV30 and TRBJ2-5, is as follows: SQTIHQWPATLVQPVGSPLSLECTVEGTSNPNLYWYRQAAGRGLQLLFYSVGIGQISSEVPQNLSASRPQDRQFILSSKKLLLSDSGFYLCAWSTGGAGETQYFGPGTRLLVL.

The rearrangement uses TRBV5-3 and TRBJ2-3; D perhaps matches TRBD1 (5 bases). TRBV5-3 is recorded as an ORF, its role being uncertain. The CDR3 has 15 residues. V lost 1 base and J lost 6, with 15 bases in between. The CDR3 region has the DNA TGTGCCAGAAGCTTGATTCGACAGCCCAGGGATACGCAGTATTTT. It specifies CARSLIRQPRDTQYF.

The V gene is TRBV5-1, the J gene TRBJ2-7; 8 bases are shared with TRBD1. Per germline, CDR1 SGHRS and CDR2 YFSETQ. The CDR3 length is 13 residues. The ends lost 3 bases at V and 5 bases at J; junction bases unmatched: 4. The CDR3 coding sequence is TGCGCCAGCAGCTCGGGGACAGGAGACGAGCAGTACTTC. Encoded protein: CASSSGTGDEQYF.

V usage is TRBV2 and J usage is TRBJ1-3; weak D call: TRBD1 (5 bases). The germline V gene encodes CDR1 SNHLY and CDR2 FYNNEI. Trimming took off 7 bases at V and 4 bases at J, with 11 bases between the two ends. CDR3 length equals 13 residues. CDR3 residues: CASTWDFGNTIYF. Written as DNA, the CDR3 is TGTGCCAGCACCTGGGACTTCGGAAACACCATATATTTT.